This TCR beta chain was recovered during a study of T cells after yellow fever vaccination. At the level of the study: Fractions of low cell number were prepared using SMART-Seq v4 Ultra Low Input.

The CDR3 is 12 residues long. V lost 2 bases, J lost 5 bases, and 6 bases lay in between. CDR1 is MNHEY, CDR2 SVGEGT, per germline. By 5'RACE template switching, TCR cDNA was produced, with a universal primer site and UMIs added in the process. TCRdb re-analysed the 5' RACE reads in MiXCR, keeping a single row per CDR3 protein. The sample yields 500,000 to 650,000 distinct CDR3 sequences, 12% seen once. In this sample, this clonotype turned up a few times. Material: PBMCs, obtained on the day of the yellow fever booster vaccination. The TCR comes from a man aged 25 to 40 who received the YFV17D yellow fever vaccine. V usage is TRBV6-2 or TRBV6-3 and J usage is TRBJ2-5; no firm D call. The CDR3 DNA reads as TGTGCCAGCAGTTACGAGGTGGAGACCCAGTACTTC. It yields the protein CASSYEVETQYF.